This T cell receptor beta chain was sequenced during a study of T cell repertoires in cytomegalovirus infection. Background on the study: From public TCR beta signatures came an indication of both CMV infection and matching HLA type.

TCRdb itself ran the reads through MiXCR, one entry per CDR3 protein. The table records about 890,000 distinct CDR3 sequences, more than 25% of them present only once. On this clonotype: No antigen is known for it.

CDR3 length: 14 amino acids. V gave up 4 bases and J gave up 5 bases, with 15 bases separating them. CDR1 and CDR2 from the germline V gene are SGHTA and FQGNSA. This clonotype originated in a human donor in good health (CMV status not recorded). Some clones in this sample may be carry-over from other donors' samples. Specimen: cultured CD8+ T cells from PBMCs, collected from culture after CMV antigen stimulation. V is TRBV7-2 and J is TRBJ2-7, with a possible D match to TRBD2 (7 bases). The CDR3 DNA sequence: TGTGCCAGCAGCTCCCTAGGGGGGGCGGACGAGCAGTACGTC. Protein product: CASSSLGGADEQYV.